This is a list of T cell receptor beta chains from one sample in a study of blood T cell repertoires in COVID-19. Using immunoSEQ multiplex PCR, the repertoire was profiled, and TCRdb retains in-frame clones only, with some absent. The data hold roughly 250,000 clones, with 80% to 90% observed a single time. The sequencing input was PBMCs or T cells enriched from blood (not recorded which). These receptor sequences come from a woman aged 25 to 39 who had recovered from COVID-19. Each CDR3 is given with its conserved first and last residue. A D gene is named only where the DNA matches it firmly. A clone size is listed for some rows: how often the clone was seen (once, few, many), or a class if it is expanded.

CDR3aa	d_gene	abundance	j_gene	v_gene
CASSPRQGHQPQHF	TRBD1	NA	TRBJ1-5	TRBV28
CASSSRGQGFTGANVLTF	TRBD1	NA	TRBJ2-6	TRBV5-1
CASSDSGRTEAFF	NA	NA	TRBJ1-1	TRBV10-1
CASSLARVDTEAFF	NA	NA	TRBJ1-1	TRBV7-8
CASSRQGPVERGYTF	TRBD1	NA	TRBJ1-2	TRBV11-2
CASRLAGGTTHTGELFF	NA	NA	TRBJ2-2	TRBV12-2
CASTLGGGSGGFF	TRBD2	once	TRBJ2-1	TRBV5-1
CASSPIGTGHEQYF	TRBD1	NA	TRBJ2-7	TRBV28
CASSSWGGNYGYTF	NA	NA	TRBJ1-2	TRBV18
CATRGHGNEKLFF	TRBD1	NA	TRBJ1-4	TRBV19
CASSPLTGANYGYTF	TRBD1	once	TRBJ1-2	TRBV3-1/TRBV3-2
CASSLGAGYTF	NA	NA	TRBJ1-2	TRBV28
CASSQDPTAMTYEQYF	NA	NA	TRBJ2-7	TRBV3-1/TRBV3-2
CASSPGSSYEQYF	NA	NA	TRBJ2-7	TRBV18
CASRGQDGELRYF	TRBD1	NA	TRBJ2-4	TRBV28
CATSRPIPNRKTDGYTF	NA	NA	TRBJ1-2	TRBV15
CASSLGGMNTQYF	TRBD2	NA	TRBJ2-3	TRBV12-3/TRBV12-4
CASTLGQNTGELFF	NA	NA	TRBJ2-2	TRBV2
CASSGDLTYNEQFF	NA	few	TRBJ2-1	TRBV5-1
CASRTNSGNTIYF	NA	NA	TRBJ1-3	TRBV2
CASSLGAIVSGNTIYF	NA	NA	TRBJ1-3	TRBV5-1
CASNKAGAYEQYF	TRBD2	NA	TRBJ2-7	TRBV6-6
CASSQAPQGDQPQHF	TRBD1	NA	TRBJ1-5	TRBV4-1
CASSLSVQKGVEETQYF	NA	NA	TRBJ2-5	TRBV5-4
CASSPHRGSSYEQYF	NA	NA	TRBJ2-7	TRBV28
CASSFIWTGAEQYF	TRBD1	NA	TRBJ2-7	TRBV28
CAIRAGGTYEQYF	TRBD2	NA	TRBJ2-7	TRBV10-3
CAWSVGIRRSPLHF	NA	NA	TRBJ1-6	TRBV30
CASSIGAGLYGYTF	NA	NA	TRBJ1-2	TRBV19
CASSPQGGYPNYGYTF	TRBD1	NA	TRBJ1-2	TRBV3-1/TRBV3-2
CASSPGVIYGYTF	NA	NA	TRBJ1-2	TRBV11-2
CASSHSRAGNTIYF	NA	NA	TRBJ1-3	TRBV28
CASSDRGGAYEQYF	TRBD2	NA	TRBJ2-7	TRBV6-6
CASSVDSNYGYTF	NA	few	TRBJ1-2	TRBV10-1
CASSQRGSTEAFF	NA	NA	TRBJ1-1	TRBV4-2
CASSLTDSYEQYF	NA	NA	TRBJ2-7	TRBV25-1
CASSLRQGKTQETQYF	NA	NA	TRBJ2-5	TRBV7-8
CASSIRLAWELFF	NA	NA	TRBJ2-2	TRBV19
CASSVDRGTYEQYF	TRBD1	NA	TRBJ2-7	TRBV25-1
CASSEGQLGPKETQYF	NA	NA	TRBJ2-5	TRBV10-1
CASSEDRGYQETQYF	TRBD1	NA	TRBJ2-5	TRBV7-2
CSVPQGARDYGYTF	TRBD1	NA	TRBJ1-2	TRBV29-1
CASSNGTSGRESYNEQFF	NA	NA	TRBJ2-1	TRBV21-1
CASSLLAQETQYF	TRBD2	NA	TRBJ2-5	TRBV19
CASSLVPVSYNEQFF	NA	NA	TRBJ2-1	TRBV13
CASRAGLALDTQYF	TRBD2	once	TRBJ2-3	TRBV6-5
CASRPTSGLRSNQPQHF	NA	NA	TRBJ1-5	TRBV28
CASRAGGSTDTQYF	TRBD2	NA	TRBJ2-3	TRBV7-9
CASSGQDRAPLGYTF	TRBD1	NA	TRBJ1-2	TRBV9
CATPRGHGGTGELFF	TRBD1	NA	TRBJ2-2	TRBV28
CASSQDPPGGTLGTQYF	TRBD2	NA	TRBJ2-5	TRBV4-1
CASTYAEGEAEAFF	NA	NA	TRBJ1-1	TRBV28
CASSLWTARNTEAFF	NA	NA	TRBJ1-1	TRBV5-1
CAWDRDNTEAFF	TRBD1	few	TRBJ1-1	TRBV30